This TCR beta chain emerged from a study of T cell responses to AZD1222 COVID-19 vaccine. Study-level results: Targets within unmutated variant regions were reportedly found for nearly half of spike-specific TCRs. Spike-specific TCR breadth and depth grew following two AZD1222 doses. The donor cohort was predominantly white British with a female majority, and clonal diversity may have been underestimated.

Profiling relied on immunoSEQ multiplex PCR, and the TCRdb table lists in-frame clones only, not all of them. The sample records about 100,000 clones, around nine tenths being singletons. This clone appeared once. Its antigen remains unidentified. The CDR3 spans 12 residues. V lost 5 bases and J 7 bases, leaving 6 bases between the germline ends. Germline CDR1 reads LNHDA; CDR2 reads SQIVND (reference sequence). This chain links TRBV19 with TRBJ1-6; no firm D call. Sequencing used peripheral blood, obtained on day 0 of AZD1222 vaccination. This receptor was identified in an adult in good health. The CDR3 DNA sequence: TGTGCCAGTAGTGTTTTAAATTCACCCCTCCACTTT. Protein product: CASSVLNSPLHF.